Included here is one T cell receptor (beta chain) sequence, with context. The target antigen is unknown. The same CDR3 also results from other DNA sequences found in this sample. Both 60 Vbeta primers and 13 Jbeta primers went into the PCR. Produced via immunoSEQ multiplex PCR; TCRdb's table is partial and in-frame only. The sample carries around 200,000 clones, roughly 60% recorded once. Germline V gene lookup returns CDR1 MNHNS and CDR2 SASEGT. CDR3 length equals 15 residues. V gave up 2 bases and J gave up 6 bases, with 11 bases separating them. The data derive from a study of cytomegalovirus exposure and HLA in healthy donors. Study-wide context: A prior study identified 117 million unique TCR beta sequences from 150 million to 200 million T cells. Overall study findings and caveats: Some V segments, including TRBV6-2 and TRBV6-3, were excluded as indistinguishable. Later analysis identified 15,000 to 20,000 TCR beta sequences associated with HLA alleles, using a false discovery rate threshold of 0.05.

Donors were ostensibly healthy at sampling, although undocumented immune exposures were probable. This TCR was sampled from a man aged 35 to 55 in good health and CMV-seronegative. The chain couples TRBV6-1 to TRBJ1-6; perhaps TRBD1 as D (6 bases). Input material: PBMCs. CDR3: CASSETQGSNSPLHF. Here the CDR3 DNA reads TGTGCCAGCAGTGAAACCCAGGGGTCTAATTCACCCCTCCACTTT.